The 9 T cell receptor beta chains given below trace back to one sample, sequenced in a study of cytomegalovirus exposure and HLA in healthy donors. With 60 Vbeta and 13 Jbeta primers, the PCR was carried out. The repertoire was sequenced with immunoSEQ multiplex PCR; TCRdb's copy has only in-frame clones and lacks some. The sample lists some 60,000 clones, around 84% occurring once. The sample was PBMCs. The receptors here all came from a male donor in good health and CMV-seronegative.

This chain joins TRBV5-1 and TRBJ1-1, with 8 nucleotides matching TRBD1. The germline gives CDR1 SGHRS, CDR2 YFSETQ. V trimming: 5 bases; J trimming: 1 base; junction bases outside the gene matches: 1. The CDR3 is 13 residues long. CDR3 coding DNA: TGCGCCAGCAGGACAGGGGAGAACACTGAAGCTTTCTTT. Protein product: CASRTGENTEAFF.

CDR3 amino acids: CASRGLANTGELFF. Here the CDR3 DNA reads TGTGCCAGTAGGGGGCTAGCGAACACCGGGGAGCTGTTTTTT. This chain connects TRBV19 to TRBJ2-2; D may be TRBD1 (5 bases). Germline CDR1 reads LNHDA; CDR2 reads SQIVND (reference sequence). The length of the CDR3 is 14 residues. Trimming removed 6 bases at V and 0 bases at J, with 8 bases between.

This clone was detected only a few times. The V and J genes are TRBV30 and TRBJ1-1; 9 positions agree with TRBD1. The J segment lost 3 bases and the V segment lost 1 base, leaving 9 bases of the junction unmatched. The CDR3 spans 16 residues. The germline gives CDR1 GTSNPN, CDR2 SVGIG (reference sequence). The CDR3 DNA reads TGTGCCTGGAGTGGCCACAGGGGGCCCGCTGACACTGAAGCTTTCTTT. Encoded protein: CAWSGHRGPADTEAFF.

The rearrangement links TRBV19 to TRBJ1-5; TRBD1 matches 9 bases. The CDR3 has 15 residues. The V gene end was trimmed by 4 bases and the J gene end by 8 bases; junction bases not matched to a gene: 9. CDR1 and CDR2 from the germline V gene are LNHDA and SQIVND (reference sequence). The DNA of the CDR3 is TGTGCCAGTAGTACCCAGACAGGGGGTGATAAGCCCCAGCATTTT. It yields the protein CASSTQTGGDKPQHF.

The J gene is TRBJ2-7, the V gene TRBV28; D remains ambiguous. This CDR3 has 13 residues. The ends were cut back, 2 bases at V and 2 bases at J, with 7 bases in the middle. Germline V lookup: CDR1 MDHEN, CDR2 SYDVKM. The CDR3 here is CASSLDSAYEQYF. CDR3 sequence (DNA): TGTGCCAGCAGTTTAGACTCAGCCTACGAGCAGTACTTC.

This chain links TRBV5-4 with TRBJ2-5; TRBD1 is a possible D gene (6 bases). The V and J ends lost 2 bases and 3 bases respectively, with 17 bases between them. This CDR3 is 16 amino acids long. CDR1 is SGHNT and CDR2 is YYREEE in the germline V gene (reference sequence). The CDR3 bases are TGTGCCAGCAGCTTAACAGGGTCCCCAACCAAAGAGACCCAGTACTTC. This codes for CASSLTGSPTKETQYF.

This rearrangement joins TRBV6-6 to TRBJ1-5; 8 bases are shared with TRBD1. J lost 6 bases, V lost 5 bases, and 6 bases had no gene match. This CDR3 has 14 residues. The germline gives CDR1 MNHNY, CDR2 SVGAGI (reference sequence). The CDR3 coding sequence is TGTGCCAGCAGTCACGACGACAGGGGTCAGCCCCAGCATTTT. Protein: CASSHDDRGQPQHF.

The chain couples TRBV30 to TRBJ2-7, with 8 bases identical to TRBD2. Germline trimming cut 2 bases from V and 2 bases from J; bases unmatched to any gene: 8. The CDR3 extends over 15 amino acids. From germline, CDR1 is GTSNPN and CDR2 SVGIG (reference sequence). The CDR3 region is CAWSLPGAGAYEQYF. The DNA for the CDR3 is TGTGCCTGGAGTCTTCCGGGAGCGGGGGCCTACGAGCAGTACTTC.

V and J are TRBV6-6 and TRBJ2-3; D is possibly TRBD1 (5 bases). The V and J ends lost 7 bases and 6 bases respectively, with 14 bases between them. The CDR3 is 13 amino acids. CDR1 is MNHNY, CDR2 SVGAGI, per germline (reference sequence). The CDR3 nucleotides are TGTGCCAGCAAGGGCAGGGTGCAGGATACGCAGTATTTT. Its translation is CASKGRVQDTQYF.